A single sample is the source of the 15 T cell receptor beta chains below, sequenced in a study of early T cells in non-severe SARS-CoV-2 infection. Using its own MiXCR run on the 5' RACE reads, TCRdb lists one record per CDR3 protein. The table records tens of thousands of distinct CDR3 sequences, nearly 10% of them present only once. The specimen sequenced was whole blood. These receptors originate from an adult who was a healthcare worker with PCR-confirmed SARS-CoV-2 infection or an uninfected control (not recorded which).

The chain recombines TRBV29-1 with TRBJ2-1, with TRBD2 identical over 7 bases. CDR3 length: 15 residues. The germline gives CDR1 SQVTM, CDR2 ANQGSEA. The CDR3 region has the DNA TGCACCATCCGAGGCTGGACCGGGGGGAACAATGAGCAGTTCTTC. Amino acids: CTIRGWTGGNNEQFF.

This chain links TRBV11-1 with TRBJ2-7, with a possible D match to TRBD2 (6 bases). V shed 4 bases and J shed 2 bases, with 15 bases lying between them. Per germline, CDR1 SGHAT and CDR2 FQDESV (reference sequence). The CDR3 length is 15 residues. CDR3 in DNA: TGTGCCAGCAGCTCCACTCTCGGGAGACCCTACGAGCAGTACTTC. Protein sequence: CASSSTLGRPYEQYF.

This rearrangement joins TRBV29-1 to TRBJ1-5; TRBD1 might be the D (6 bases). V shed 6 bases and J shed 4 bases, with 10 bases lying between them. The CDR3 contains 12 residues. Germline V CDR1 and CDR2: SQVTM, ANQGSEA. CDR3 sequence reads: CSVGAPNQPQHF. CDR3 nucleotides: TGCAGCGTGGGGGCGCCTAATCAGCCCCAGCATTTT.

There are a few counts of this clonotype. CDR3 DNA: TGTGCCAGCAGCTCAACAGGGGAGTTTGGCAATGAGCAGTTCTTC. It codes for CASSSTGEFGNEQFF. The rearrangement joins TRBV11-3 to TRBJ2-1, with 7 bases aligning to TRBD1. This CDR3 is 15 amino acids long. Trimming at V came to 4 bases and at J to 6 bases, leaving 9 bases not matched to a gene. CDR1 is SGHNT and CDR2 is YENEEA in the germline V gene.

This rearrangement joins TRBV4-3 to TRBJ1-5, with unresolved D. Trimming left V 0 bases short and J 7 bases short, with 10 bases between. The germline gives CDR1 LGHNA, CDR2 YSLEER. The CDR3 contains 14 residues. The CDR3 DNA reads TGCGCCAGCAGCCAAGATATCGCGGGCCAGCCCCAGCATTTT. Protein sequence: CASSQDIAGQPQHF.

This clonotype was recorded at least ten times. The chain employs TRBV7-3 and TRBJ2-2, with no clear D. Trimming left V 5 bases short and J 2 bases short, with 6 bases between. CDR1 is SGHTA and CDR2 is FQGTGA in the germline V gene. CDR3 length equals 13 residues. For the CDR3, the DNA is TGTGCCAGCAGCCCAGTTAACACCGGGGAGCTGTTTTTT. Its protein is CASSPVNTGELFF.

This clonotype was counted many times. V usage is TRBV29-1 and J usage is TRBJ1-1; D is perhaps TRBD1 (5 bases). Between the trimmed V and J ends, which lost 7 bases and 4 bases, there was a span of 13 bases. The germline gives CDR1 SQVTM, CDR2 ANQGSEA. The CDR3 is 12 residues long. CDR3 sequence: CSASYGGTEAFF. DNA of the CDR3: TGCAGCGCCTCTTACGGGGGCACTGAAGCTTTCTTT.

This clonotype was seen a few times. The V call is TRBV27, the J call TRBJ1-1; tentatively, D is TRBD1 (6 bases). CDR3 length: 15 residues. Germline V gene data show CDR1 as MNHEY and CDR2 as SMNVEV (reference sequence). Trimming removed 1 base at V and 1 base at J, with 10 bases between. CDR3 coding DNA: TGTGCCAGCAGTTTATTTGCACAGGGGAACACTGAAGCTTTCTTT. Amino acids: CASSLFAQGNTEAFF.

This clonotype was seen ten or more times. CDR3 sequence: CSAYDSIAKNIQYF. For the CDR3, the DNA is TGCAGCGCGTATGATTCCATAGCCAAAAACATTCAGTACTTC. The chain uses TRBV29-1 and TRBJ2-4; D is unclear. The germline V and J ends were trimmed by 7 bases and 0 bases, with 13 bases remaining between them. Germline V gene sequence: CDR1 SQVTM, CDR2 ANQGSEA. The CDR3 contains 14 residues.

The table lists this clonotype with many counts. The chain combines TRBV7-2 with TRBJ2-1; no firm D call. The CDR3 spans 15 residues. CDR1 and CDR2 from the germline V gene are SGHTA and FQGNSA. V dropped 5 bases and J dropped 3 bases, with 14 bases sitting between them. The CDR3 DNA reads TGTGCCAGCAGCCTTGAAGTGGCTGGCTACAATGAGCAGTTCTTC. Protein sequence: CASSLEVAGYNEQFF. The whole variable domain, remainder taken from reference TRBV7-2 and TRBJ2-1, is GAGVSQSPSNKVTEKGKDVELRCDPISGHTALYWYRQSLGQGLEFLIYFQGNSAPDKSGLPSDRFSAERTGGSVSTLTIQRTQQEDSAVYLCASSLEVAGYNEQFFGPGTRLTVL.

The table lists this clonotype with many counts. The chain has TRBV25-1 and TRBJ1-6, with D hard to call. From germline, CDR1 is MGHDK and CDR2 SYGVNS. Trimming took 3 bases from V and 2 from J, leaving 11 bases between them. This CDR3 has 16 residues. The CDR3 here is CASSDREGPYNSPLHF. The DNA of the CDR3 is TGTGCCAGCAGTGATCGGGAGGGCCCCTATAATTCACCCCTCCACTTT.

This clonotype showed up many times. The chain carries TRBV29-1 and TRBJ2-3; D might be TRBD1 (5 bases). Trimming shortened V by 6 bases and J by 3 bases, and 13 bases separated the two germline ends. CDR3 size: 13 residues. CDR1 and CDR2 (germline): SQVTM, ANQGSEA. CDR3: CSVVDQGTDTQYF. DNA for the CDR3: TGCAGCGTGGTTGATCAGGGAACAGATACGCAGTATTTT.

This clonotype has at least ten counts. This chain uses TRBV2 with TRBJ1-1, with D unclear. The germline gives CDR1 SNHLY, CDR2 FYNNEI. The CDR3 has 16 amino acids. Trimming shortened V by 2 bases and J by 1 base, and 14 bases separated the two germline ends. CDR3 region: CASSERSGVTNTEAFF. CDR3 bases: TGTGCCAGCAGTGAAAGATCTGGGGTAACGAACACTGAAGCTTTCTTT.

This chain links TRBV12-3 or TRBV12-4 with TRBJ2-6; unclear D gene. V lost 5 bases, J lost 0 bases, and 14 bases lay in between. This CDR3 is built from 17 residues. This CDR3 reads CASSAIVGTSGANVLTF. CDR3 DNA: TGTGCCAGCAGTGCCATCGTGGGTACCTCTGGGGCCAACGTCCTGACTTTC.

The chain recombines TRBV13 with TRBJ2-3; D is ambiguous. The V and J ends lost 3 bases and 1 base respectively, with 17 bases between them. CDR3 length equals 17 residues. The germline V gene encodes CDR1 PRHDT and CDR2 FYEKMQ (reference sequence). CDR3 region: CASSFDPGYRGTDTQYF. Written as DNA, the CDR3 is TGTGCCAGCAGCTTTGATCCGGGCTATAGAGGCACAGATACGCAGTATTTT.